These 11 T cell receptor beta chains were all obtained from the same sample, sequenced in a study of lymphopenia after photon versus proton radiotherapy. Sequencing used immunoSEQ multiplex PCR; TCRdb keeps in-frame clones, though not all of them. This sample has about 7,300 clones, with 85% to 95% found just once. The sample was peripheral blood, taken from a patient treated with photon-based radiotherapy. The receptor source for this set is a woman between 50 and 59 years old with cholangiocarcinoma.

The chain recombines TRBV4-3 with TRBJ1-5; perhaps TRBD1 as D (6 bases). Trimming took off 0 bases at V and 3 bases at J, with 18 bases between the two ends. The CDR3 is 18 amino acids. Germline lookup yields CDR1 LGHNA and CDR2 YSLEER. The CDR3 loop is CASSQELGIQGNNQPQHF. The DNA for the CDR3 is TGCGCCAGCAGCCAAGAGTTAGGGATACAGGGCAACAATCAGCCCCAGCATTTT.

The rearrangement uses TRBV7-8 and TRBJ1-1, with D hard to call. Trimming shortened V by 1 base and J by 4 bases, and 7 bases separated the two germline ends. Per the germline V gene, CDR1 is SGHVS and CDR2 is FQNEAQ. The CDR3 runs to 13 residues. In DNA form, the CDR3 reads TGTGCCAGCAGCTTAGGTGGGATCACTGAAGCTTTCTTT. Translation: CASSLGGITEAFF.

The CDR3 sequence is CASSLVGPSSPLHF. CDR3 nucleotides: TGTGCCAGCAGCTTAGTTGGCCCCTCATCACCCCTCCACTTT. This chain uses TRBV7-6 with TRBJ1-6, with no clear D. This CDR3 has 14 amino acids. In germline, CDR1 is SGHVS, CDR2 FNYEAQ. V was shortened by 1 base and J by 10 bases, with 11 bases between the two germline ends.

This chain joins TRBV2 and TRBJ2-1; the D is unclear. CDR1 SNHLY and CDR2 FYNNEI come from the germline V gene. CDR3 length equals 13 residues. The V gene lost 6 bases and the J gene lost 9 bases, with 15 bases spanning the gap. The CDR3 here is CASSRGWTGEQFF. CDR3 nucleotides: TGTGCCAGCAGCCGCGGCTGGACCGGTGAGCAGTTCTTC.

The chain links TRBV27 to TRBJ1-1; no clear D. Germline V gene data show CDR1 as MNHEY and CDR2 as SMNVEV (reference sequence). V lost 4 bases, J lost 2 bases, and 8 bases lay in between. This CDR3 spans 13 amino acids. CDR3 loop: CASSWAGNTEAFF. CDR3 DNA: TGTGCCAGCAGTTGGGCAGGCAACACTGAAGCTTTCTTT.

CDR3 region: CASSNTGTLQAFF. The CDR3 DNA reads TGCGCCAGCAGCAACACTGGGACTTTACAAGCTTTCTTT. The rearrangement uses TRBV10-1 and TRBJ1-1; perhaps TRBD1 as D (5 bases). V was pared by 6 bases and J by 9 bases, with 17 bases between. The germline gives CDR1 WNHNN, CDR2 SYGVQD (reference sequence). The CDR3 runs to 13 residues.

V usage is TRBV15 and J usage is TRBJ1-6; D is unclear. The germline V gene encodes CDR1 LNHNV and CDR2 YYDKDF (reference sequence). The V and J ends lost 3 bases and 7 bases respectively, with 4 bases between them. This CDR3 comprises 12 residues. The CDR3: CATSRENSPLHF. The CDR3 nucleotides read TGTGCCACCAGCAGGGAAAATTCACCCCTCCACTTT.

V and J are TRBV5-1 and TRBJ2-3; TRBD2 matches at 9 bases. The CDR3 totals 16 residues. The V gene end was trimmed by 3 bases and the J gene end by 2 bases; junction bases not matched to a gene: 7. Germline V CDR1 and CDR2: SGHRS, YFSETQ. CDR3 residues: CASSWLAGPDTDTQYF. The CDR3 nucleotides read TGCGCCAGCAGCTGGCTAGCGGGGCCCGACACAGATACGCAGTATTTT.

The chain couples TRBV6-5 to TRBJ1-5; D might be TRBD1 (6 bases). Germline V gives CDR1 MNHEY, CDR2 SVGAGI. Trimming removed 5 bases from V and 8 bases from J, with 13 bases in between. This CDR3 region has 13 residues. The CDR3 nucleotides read TGTGCCAGCAGTCGATATAACAGGGAGCCCCAGCATTTT. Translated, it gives CASSRYNREPQHF.

In DNA form, the CDR3 reads TGTGCCATTAGACGGGAGGAACGTCAGCCCCAGCATTTT. It encodes CAIRREERQPQHF. The chain has TRBV10-3 and TRBJ1-5, with unresolved D. Germline CDR1 ENHRY, CDR2 SYGVKD. V was shortened by 9 bases and J by 6 bases, with 15 bases between the two germline ends. This CDR3 is built from 13 residues.

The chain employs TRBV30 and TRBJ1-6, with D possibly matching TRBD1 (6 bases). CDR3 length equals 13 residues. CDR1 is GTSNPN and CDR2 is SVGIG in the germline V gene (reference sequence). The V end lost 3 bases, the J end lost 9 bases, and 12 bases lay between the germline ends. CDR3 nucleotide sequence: TGTGCCTGGAGACAGGGTACGGGTTCACCCCTCCACTTT. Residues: CAWRQGTGSPLHF.